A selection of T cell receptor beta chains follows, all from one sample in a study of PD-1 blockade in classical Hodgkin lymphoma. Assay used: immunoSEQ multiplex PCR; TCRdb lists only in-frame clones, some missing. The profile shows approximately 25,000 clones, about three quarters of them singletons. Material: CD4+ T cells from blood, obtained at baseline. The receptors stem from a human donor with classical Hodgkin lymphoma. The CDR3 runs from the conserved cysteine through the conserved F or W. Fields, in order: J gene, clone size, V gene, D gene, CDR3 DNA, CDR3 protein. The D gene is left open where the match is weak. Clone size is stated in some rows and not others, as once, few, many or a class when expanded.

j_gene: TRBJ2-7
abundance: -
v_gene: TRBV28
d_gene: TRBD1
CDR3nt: TGTGCCAGCAGTCCCGGGACAGGGGTTGAGTACTTC
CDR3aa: CASSPGTGVEYF

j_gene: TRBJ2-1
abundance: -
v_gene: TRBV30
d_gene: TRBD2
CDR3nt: TGTGCCCGAAAAGGACTAGCGGGGACCAATGAGCAGTTCTTC
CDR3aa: CARKGLAGTNEQFF

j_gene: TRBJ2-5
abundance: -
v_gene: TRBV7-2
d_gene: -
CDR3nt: TGTGCCAGCAGCTTAGCGGGGGGGCAGGAGACCCAGTACTTC
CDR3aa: CASSLAGGQETQYF

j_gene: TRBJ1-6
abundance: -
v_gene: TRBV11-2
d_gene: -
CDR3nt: TGTGCCAGCAGCCAAGAGAGGGATTCACCCCTCCACTTT
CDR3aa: CASSQERDSPLHF

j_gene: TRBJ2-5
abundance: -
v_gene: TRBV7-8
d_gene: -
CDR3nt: TGTGCCAGCAGCTGGAGCGGGGAGACCCAGTACTTC
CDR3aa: CASSWSGETQYF

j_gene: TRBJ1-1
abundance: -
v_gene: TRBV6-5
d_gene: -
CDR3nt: TGTGCCAGCAGTACCCAAGTGAACACTGAAGCTTTCTTT
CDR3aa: CASSTQVNTEAFF

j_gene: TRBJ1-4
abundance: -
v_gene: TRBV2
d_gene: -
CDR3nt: TGTGCCAGCACTGGACGAGGGCGCGAAAAACTGTTTTTT
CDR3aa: CASTGRGREKLFF

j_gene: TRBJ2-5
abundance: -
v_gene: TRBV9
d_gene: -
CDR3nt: TGTGCCAGCAGCGTAGGGCCCCGAGAGACCCAGTACTTC
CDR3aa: CASSVGPRETQYF

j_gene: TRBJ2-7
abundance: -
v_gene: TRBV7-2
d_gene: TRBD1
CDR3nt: TGTGCCAGCAGCCTCCGGGACAGGGGGCGCAACGAGCAGTACTTC
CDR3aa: CASSLRDRGRNEQYF

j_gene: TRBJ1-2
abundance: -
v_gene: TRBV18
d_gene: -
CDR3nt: TGTGCCAGCTCACCATATGGCCAGGGGTTAAGAGGAGGCTACACCTTC
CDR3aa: CASSPYGQGLRGGYTF

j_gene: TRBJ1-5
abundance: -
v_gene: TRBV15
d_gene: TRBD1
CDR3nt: TGTGCCACCAGCAGAGCACAGGGGGCCGCAGGGCAGCCCCAGCATTTT
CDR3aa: CATSRAQGAAGQPQHF

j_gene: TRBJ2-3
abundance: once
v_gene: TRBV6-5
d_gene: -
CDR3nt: TGTGCCAGCAGTTACTTACAGGACACAGATACGCAGTATTTT
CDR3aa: CASSYLQDTDTQYF

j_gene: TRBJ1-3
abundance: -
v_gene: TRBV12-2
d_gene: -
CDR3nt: TGTGCAAGTCGCCTGACCGGAAACACCATATATTTT
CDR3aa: CASRLTGNTIYF

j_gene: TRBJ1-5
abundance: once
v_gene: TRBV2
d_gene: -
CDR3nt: TGTGCCAGCTCCCCATGGGGCAGGGAGGCAACTCAGCCCCAGCATTTT
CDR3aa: CASSPWGREATQPQHF

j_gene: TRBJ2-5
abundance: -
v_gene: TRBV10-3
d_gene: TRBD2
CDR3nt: TGTGCCATCAGTGAGTCGGGACTAGCGTCCCAAGAGACCCAGTACTTC
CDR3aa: CAISESGLASQETQYF

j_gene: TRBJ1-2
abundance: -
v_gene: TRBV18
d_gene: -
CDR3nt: TGTGCCAGCTCACCTCGTCCAGCGACTAACTATGGCTACACCTTC
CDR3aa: CASSPRPATNYGYTF

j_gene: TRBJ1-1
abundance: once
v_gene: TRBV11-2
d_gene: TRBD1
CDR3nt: TGTGCCAGCAGCTTCTCGGGACAGGGGTACACTGAAGCTTTCTTT
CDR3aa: CASSFSGQGYTEAFF

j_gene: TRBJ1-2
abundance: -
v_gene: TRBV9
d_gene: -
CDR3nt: TGTGCCAGCAGCGTACGGGAGGGATCCTATGGCTACACCTTC
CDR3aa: CASSVREGSYGYTF

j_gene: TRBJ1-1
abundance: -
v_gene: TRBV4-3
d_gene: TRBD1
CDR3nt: TGCGCCAGCAGCCAAGGGGAGAACAGGGGTATGCGGACTGAAGCTTTCTTT
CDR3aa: CASSQGENRGMRTEAFF

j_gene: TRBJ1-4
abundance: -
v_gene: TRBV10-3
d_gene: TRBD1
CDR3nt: TGTGCCATCAGTGAGGGGACAGGGGAGGAAAAACTGTTTTTT
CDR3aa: CAISEGTGEEKLFF

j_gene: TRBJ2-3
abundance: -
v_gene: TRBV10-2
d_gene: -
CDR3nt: TGCGCCAGCAGTTTGAGGACCGAAGGTCACACAGATACGCAGTATTTT
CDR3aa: CASSLRTEGHTDTQYF

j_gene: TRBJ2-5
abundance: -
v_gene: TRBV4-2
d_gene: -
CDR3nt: TGTGCCAGCAGCCAAGGAGGGAGGGGGACGCGAGCCCAGTACTTC
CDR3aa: CASSQGGRGTRAQYF

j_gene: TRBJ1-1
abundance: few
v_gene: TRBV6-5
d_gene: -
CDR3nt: TGTGCCAGCGGACGGGGCGCCATGAACACTGAAGCTTTCTTT
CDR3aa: CASGRGAMNTEAFF

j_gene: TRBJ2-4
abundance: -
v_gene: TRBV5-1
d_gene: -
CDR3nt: TGCGCCAGCAGCTTAACCCCGGGGCGGACAGTCAACATTCAGTACTTC
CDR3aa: CASSLTPGRTVNIQYF

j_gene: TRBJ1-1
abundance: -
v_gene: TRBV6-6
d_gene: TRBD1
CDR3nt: TGTGCCACCTTTCTCGGACAGGCTGAGGGGAATACTGAAGCTTTCTTT
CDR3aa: CATFLGQAEGNTEAFF

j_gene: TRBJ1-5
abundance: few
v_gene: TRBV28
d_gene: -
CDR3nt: TGTGCCACCATCCGGGCCCTAAATCAGCCCCAGCATTTT
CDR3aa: CATIRALNQPQHF

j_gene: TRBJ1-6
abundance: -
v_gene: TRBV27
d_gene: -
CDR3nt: TGTGCCAGCAGTTTAGAATTCGGGGCCTATAATTCACCCCTCCACTTT
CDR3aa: CASSLEFGAYNSPLHF

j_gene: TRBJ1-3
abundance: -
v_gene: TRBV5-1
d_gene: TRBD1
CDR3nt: TGCGCCAGCAAGGGACAGGGGGCAAACACCATATATTTT
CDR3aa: CASKGQGANTIYF